This entry concerns a single T cell receptor beta chain. Per the authors' pipeline: From reference gene primer amplification, estimates of nucleated cell counts were derived. Data came from immunoSEQ multiplex PCR; TCRdb stores just in-frame clones and leaves some out. That table is the source of V, J and clone size, and D and trimming were worked out from the DNA. The sample lists tens of thousands of clones, around 80% seen once, with over 2% in the top ten. This entry comes from a study of blood T cell repertoires in COVID-19. Study-level background: Sites across the United States, Italy and Spain contributed samples from acute and convalescent COVID-19. PBMCs, B-cell-depleted T cells, or T cells were the source of the cDNA or gDNA that made up the material.

CDR1 LGHDT and CDR2 YNNKEL come from the germline V gene (reference sequence). With V trimmed by 3 bases and J by 4 bases, 8 bases remained unmatched. The CDR3 is 15 amino acids. The receptor was isolated from an elderly man with active or convalescent COVID-19. This chain joins TRBV3-1 (or the pseudogene TRBV3-2) and TRBJ2-7; 8 bases match TRBD2. The specimen sequenced was peripheral blood. CDR3 nucleotide sequence: TGTGCCAGCAGCCAGCCCGTGCGGGGGGCTTACGAGCAGTACTTC. Residues: CASSQPVRGAYEQYF.